This T cell receptor beta chain originates from a study of T cell repertoires in cytomegalovirus infection. The CDR3 is made up of 14 amino acids. Germline lookup yields CDR1 SGHDN and CDR2 FVKESK. V lost 0 bases to trimming and J lost 5 bases, with 10 bases between them. One entry per CDR3 protein, called by TCRdb with MiXCR from the reads. The table shows about 920,000 distinct CDR3 sequences, with under 40% occurring only once. With respect to this clonotype: The antigen remains undetermined.

The sequence derives from a human donor in good health (CMV status not recorded). Some clones in this sample may be carry-over from other donors' samples. The chain combines TRBV14 with TRBJ1-1, with D hard to call. Material: cultured CD8+ T cells from PBMCs, obtained from culture after CMV antigen stimulation. The CDR3 is CASSQELEGTEAFF. CDR3 DNA: TGTGCCAGCAGCCAAGAATTAGAGGGAACTGAAGCTTTCTTT.